These 10 T cell receptor beta chains were all obtained from the same sample, sequenced in a study of shared clonotypes between healthy human individuals (dated by TCRdb to between 2020 and 2021). The library was produced with the immunoSEQ multiplex PCR assay. TCRdb re-hosts the immuneACCESS table, in-frame sequences only. Its copies lack some clones; in the studies checked, an unresolved V gene accounts for under half of them, and the cause for the rest is not known. For this sample the table gives under 1,100,000 clones, of which around 82% were detected only once. The ten largest account for more than 0.55% of the sample. The sample comprised memory CD4+ T cells from PBMCs. Sample cell subset or site, as interpreted from the label and publication: CD45RA-negative fraction. The receptors derive from a man younger than 35 in good health. Some clones in this sample may be carry-over from other donors' samples.

V is TRBV19 and J is TRBJ2-1; a possible D gene is TRBD1 (6 bases). Trimming cost V 4 bases and J 7 bases, with 17 bases left between them. This CDR3 comprises 15 residues. The germline V gene encodes CDR1 LNHDA and CDR2 SQIVND (reference sequence). This CDR3 is CASSKGDLPWNEQFF. The CDR3 DNA reads TGTGCCAGTAGTAAGGGGGACCTCCCATGGAATGAGCAGTTCTTC.

The chain combines TRBV15 with TRBJ1-4, with a possible D match to TRBD1 (6 bases). Trimming left V 4 bases short and J 8 bases short, with 11 bases between. CDR3 length: 13 amino acids. The germline V gene encodes CDR1 LNHNV and CDR2 YYDKDF (reference sequence). The CDR3 loop is CATSKTGFEKLFF. The CDR3 nucleotides read TGTGCCACCAGCAAAACAGGGTTCGAAAAACTGTTTTTT.

The V call is TRBV4-1, the J call TRBJ1-1; 7 bases match TRBD1. Losses at the gene ends were 8 bases for V and 0 bases for J; bases not matched to a gene: 9. There are 15 residues in the CDR3. Germline values: CDR1 MGHRA, CDR2 YSYEKL. The CDR3 spells CASVVAGGVNTEAFF. The CDR3 DNA sequence: TGCGCCAGCGTCGTAGCAGGGGGGGTGAACACTGAAGCTTTCTTT.

This clone was seen many times. The same CDR3 can be traced to other DNA sequences in this sample. The gene calls are TRBV28 and TRBJ2-5, with no clear D. The CDR3 totals 10 residues. Germline CDR1 is MDHEN and CDR2 is SYDVKM. Trimming took 8 bases from V and 0 from J, leaving 1 base between them. The DNA of the CDR3 is TGTGCCAGCTACCAAGAGACCCAGTACTTC. It encodes CASYQETQYF.

In its sample, this clone was seen a few times. The rearrangement joins TRBV28 to TRBJ1-1; D might be TRBD1 (6 bases). Trimming left V 7 bases short and J 0 bases short, with 12 bases between. Germline CDR1 and CDR2: MDHEN and SYDVKM. CDR3 size: 14 residues. CDR3 nucleotides: TGTGCCAGCACGGGCGGACAGCTGAACACTGAAGCTTTCTTT. Amino acid sequence: CASTGGQLNTEAFF. The whole variable domain, remainder taken from reference TRBV28 and TRBJ1-1, is DVKVTQSSRYLVKRTGEKVFLECVQDMDHENMFWYRQDPGLGLRLIYFSYDVKMKEKGDIPEGYSVSREKKERFSLILESASTNQTSMYLCASTGGQLNTEAFFGQGTRLTVV.

This clone was counted once. V usage is TRBV6-6 and J usage is TRBJ1-2; no clear D. The CDR3 runs to 16 residues. Per germline, CDR1 MNHNY and CDR2 SVGAGI (reference sequence). V lost 5 bases and J lost 0, with 16 bases in between. The chain's CDR3 is CASSLLTGSTNYGYTF. The DNA of the CDR3 is TGTGCCAGCAGTCTACTGACGGGTAGTACTAACTATGGCTACACCTTC.

This clone was seen ten or more times. At the DNA level, this CDR3 is encoded by other sequences in the same sample as well. The chain has TRBV5-6 and TRBJ1-2; D not resolved. The CDR3 runs 14 residues. Looked up from germline, CDR1 is SGHDT and CDR2 is YYEEEE. V lost 1 base, J lost 0 bases, and 7 bases lay in between. The CDR3 bases are TGTGCCAGCAGCTTGCTCCAAGCTAACTATGGCTACACCTTC. This encodes CASSLLQANYGYTF.

In regard to this clone: The sample has other DNA sequences that encode this CDR3 too. The chain is built from TRBV4-3 and TRBJ2-1; D gene unclear. Germline V gene sequence: CDR1 LGHNA, CDR2 YSLEER. V was pared by 3 bases and J by 8 bases, with 11 bases between. The CDR3 totals 13 residues. In nucleotides, the CDR3 is TGCGCCAGCAGCCAGGATTTGGGTTATGAGCAGTTCTTC. Its translation: CASSQDLGYEQFF.

This chain connects TRBV15 to TRBJ1-2; no clear D. The CDR3 sequence is 13 residues long. Between the trimmed V and J ends, which lost 0 bases and 4 bases, there was a span of 6 bases. CDR1 LNHNV and CDR2 YYDKDF come from the germline V gene (reference sequence). The CDR3 nucleotides are TGTGCCACCAGCAGAGAACAGCTCTATGGCTACACCTTC. Protein sequence: CATSREQLYGYTF.

This clone was seen a single time. Here the CDR3 DNA reads TGTGCCAGCAGTTACTTTAGACAGGGCCCCTACACCTTC. This sequence encodes CASSYFRQGPYTF. The chain uses TRBV6-5 and TRBJ1-2; 7 bases map to TRBD1. CDR3 length equals 13 residues. Germline CDR1 is MNHEY and CDR2 is SVGAGI. V was clipped by 1 base and J by 10 bases; unmatched bases: 6.